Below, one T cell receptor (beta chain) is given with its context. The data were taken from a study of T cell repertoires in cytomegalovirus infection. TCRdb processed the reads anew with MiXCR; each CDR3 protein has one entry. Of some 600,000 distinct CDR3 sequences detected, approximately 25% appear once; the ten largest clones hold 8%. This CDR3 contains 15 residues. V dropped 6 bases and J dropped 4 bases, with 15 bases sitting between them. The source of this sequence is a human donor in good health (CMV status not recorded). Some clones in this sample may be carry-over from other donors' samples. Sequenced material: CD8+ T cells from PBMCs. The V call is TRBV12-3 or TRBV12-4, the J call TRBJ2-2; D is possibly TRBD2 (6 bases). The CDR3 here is CASRIPGLTTGELFF. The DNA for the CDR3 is TGTGCCAGCAGGATTCCGGGACTCACCACCGGGGAGCTGTTTTTT.